A single sample gave rise to the 2 T cell receptor beta chains below, sequenced in a study of human T cells and chemical hapten exposure. The time point: healthy volunteer bleed at 2 weeks. The starting material, unfractionated whole blood, was used for total RNA extraction. TCRdb re-called the RACE reads through MiXCR, storing one row per CDR3 protein. This sample yields approximately 97,000 distinct CDR3 sequences, of which over 8% are seen a single time; 2.5% to 3% belongs to the top ten. The sample was whole blood. The receptor source for this set is a female donor in good health. Some clones in this sample may be carry-over from other donors' samples.

The chain uses TRBV3-1 and TRBJ2-5; D is unclear. The V and J ends lost 3 bases and 2 bases respectively, with 10 bases between them. Germline CDR1 LGHDT, CDR2 YNNKEL (reference sequence). This CDR3 region has 14 residues. The DNA of the CDR3 is TGTGCCAGCAGCCATGTCTCGGAGCAAGAGACCCAGTACTTC. This codes for CASSHVSEQETQYF.

Note on this clonotype: The CDR3 carries no conserved terminal phenylalanine or tryptophan, so it likely arises from a read error. The CDR3: CASSVTSEVTDTQYL. CDR3 DNA sequence: TGTGCCAGCAGCGTGACTAGCGAGGTGACAGATACGCAGTATTTG. V gene TRBV9 combines with J gene TRBJ2-3; the match to TRBD2 covers 8 bases. The V gene end was trimmed by 2 bases and the J gene end by 3 bases; junction bases not matched to a gene: 5. The CDR3 has 15 residues. The germline CDR1 and CDR2 sequences are SGDLS and YYNGEE.